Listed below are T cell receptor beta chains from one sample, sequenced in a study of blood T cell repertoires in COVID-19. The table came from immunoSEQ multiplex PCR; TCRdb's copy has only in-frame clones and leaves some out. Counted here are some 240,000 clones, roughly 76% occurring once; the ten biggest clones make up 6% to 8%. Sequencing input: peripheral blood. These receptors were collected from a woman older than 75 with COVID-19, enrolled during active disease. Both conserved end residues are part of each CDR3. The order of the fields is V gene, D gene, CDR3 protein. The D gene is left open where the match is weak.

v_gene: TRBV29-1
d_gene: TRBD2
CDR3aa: CSVLTSGEQFF

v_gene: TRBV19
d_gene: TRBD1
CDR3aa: CASSAGGSGNTIYF

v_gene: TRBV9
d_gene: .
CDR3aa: CASSAQGLGGNTIYF

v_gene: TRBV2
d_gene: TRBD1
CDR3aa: CASSERVGTVYGYTF

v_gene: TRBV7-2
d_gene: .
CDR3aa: CASSPGRASNQPQHF

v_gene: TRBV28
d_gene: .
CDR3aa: CASSFRGGSGNQPQHF

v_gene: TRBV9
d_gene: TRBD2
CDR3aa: CASSVAGGRVVGDTQYF

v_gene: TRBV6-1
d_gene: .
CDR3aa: CASRSTVNTEAFF

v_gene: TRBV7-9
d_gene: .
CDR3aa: CASSSQGHEQYF

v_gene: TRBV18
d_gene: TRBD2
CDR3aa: CASSTSGGITDTQYF

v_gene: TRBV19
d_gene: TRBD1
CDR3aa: CASSTSGQFDNSPLHF

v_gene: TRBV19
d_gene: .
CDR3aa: CASSIGRGTYGYTF

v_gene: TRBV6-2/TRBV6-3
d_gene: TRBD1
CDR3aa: CASSSQGAPSYEQYF

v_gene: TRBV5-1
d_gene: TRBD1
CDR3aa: CASSLTSGTGTDTQYF

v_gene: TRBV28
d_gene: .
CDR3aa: CASSFQGTYEQYF

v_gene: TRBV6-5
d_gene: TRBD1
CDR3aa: CASQGERGNQPQHF

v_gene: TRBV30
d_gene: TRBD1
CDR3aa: CAWSVRGGDRGPNTEAFF

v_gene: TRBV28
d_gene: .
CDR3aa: CASSLLGYEQYF

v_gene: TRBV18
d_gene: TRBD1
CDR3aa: CASSPSGQGGTGTQYF

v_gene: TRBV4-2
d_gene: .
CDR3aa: CASSQEGRVAGLTWVNEKLFF

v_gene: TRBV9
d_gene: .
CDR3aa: CASSVVGGRGYTF

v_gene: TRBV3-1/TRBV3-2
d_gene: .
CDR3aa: CASSQAGTSSTDTQYF

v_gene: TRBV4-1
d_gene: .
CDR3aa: CASSQVGGRAEAFF

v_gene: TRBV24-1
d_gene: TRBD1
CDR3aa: CATSDTGQGLDTQYF

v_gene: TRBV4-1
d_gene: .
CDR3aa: CASSRPGTSYEQYF

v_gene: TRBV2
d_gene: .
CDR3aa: CASRRGGEKLFF

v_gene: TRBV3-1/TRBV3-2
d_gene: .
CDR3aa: CASALGSSFEAFF

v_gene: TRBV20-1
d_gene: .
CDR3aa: CSAEYGEQYF

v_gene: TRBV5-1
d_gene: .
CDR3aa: CASSPFSGNTIYF

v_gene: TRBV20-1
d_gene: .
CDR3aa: CSASPHSGGNTIYF

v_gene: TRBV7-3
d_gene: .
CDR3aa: CASSLEGRTHNEQFF

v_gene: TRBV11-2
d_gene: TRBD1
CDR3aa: CASSLGTGNSYTF

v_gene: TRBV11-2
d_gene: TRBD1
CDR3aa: CASSLDRGRAETQYF